The entry that follows covers one T cell receptor (beta chain) sequence. What it binds is unknown. The ends were cut back, 4 bases at V and 4 bases at J, with 10 bases in the middle. The germline CDR1 and CDR2 sequences are SQVTM and ANQGSEA. This CDR3 has 13 amino acids. PCR employed 60 Vbeta and 13 Jbeta primers. The data were produced by immunoSEQ multiplex PCR, yet TCRdb's version contains in-frame clones alone and is incomplete. The sample lists more than 110,000 clones; 70% to 90% were seen once. This specimen belongs to a study of cytomegalovirus exposure and HLA in healthy donors. Findings of the study overall: Previous analysis showed most TCR beta V segments were productive about 90% or about 30% of the time. A later analysis found TCR association rates differed by HLA locus, highest for DRB1 and lowest for HLA-C.

The sequence came from a man aged 45-60 years in good health and CMV-seronegative. This chain connects TRBV29-1 to TRBJ1-4; D is possibly TRBD1 (6 bases). The sample was PBMCs. In DNA form, the CDR3 reads TGCAGCGTTGGACAGGCCCTTAATGAAAAACTGTTTTTT. This sequence encodes CSVGQALNEKLFF.